These T cell receptor beta chains were read from a single sample in a study of OX40 agonist ivuxolimab in advanced cancers. Measured with immunoSEQ multiplex PCR; TCRdb has only the in-frame clones, and not every one. The sample contains around 70,000 clones, 80% to 85% of which appear only once. The material sequenced was CD4+ or CD8+ T cells sorted from blood, taken in a trial of the OX40 agonist ivuxolimab. These receptors were taken from an adult with an advanced solid tumor such as melanoma, head and neck, liver or kidney cancer. Each CDR3 is given with its conserved first and last residue. The D gene is left open where the match is weak. Clone size appears in some rows only: once, few, many, or a class for an expanded clone.

clone size	J gene	D gene	V gene	CDR3 protein	CDR3 DNA
NA	TRBJ1-2	NA	TRBV18	CASSPRSGGLVGYTF	TGTGCCAGCTCACCTCGGAGCGGGGGGCTGGTTGGCTACACCTTC
NA	TRBJ1-6	TRBD1	TRBV7-6	CASSLRVGTGNSPLHF	TGTGCCAGCAGCCTCCGGGTAGGGACAGGGAATTCACCCCTCCACTTT
NA	TRBJ1-6	NA	TRBV5-4	CASSLRGVNSPLHF	TGCGCCAGCAGCCTCCGAGGGGTTAATTCACCCCTCCACTTT
few	TRBJ2-7	TRBD1	TRBV18	CASLSAGGTYEQYF	TGTGCCAGCTTATCGGCAGGGGGAACCTACGAGCAGTACTTC
once	TRBJ1-2	NA	TRBV5-1	CASSLGQGLDGYTF	TGCGCCAGCAGCTTGGGGCAGGGTCTCGATGGCTACACCTTC
NA	TRBJ1-4	TRBD1	TRBV28	CASSDRGLREKLFF	TGTGCCAGCAGTGACAGGGGGCTTCGGGAAAAACTGTTTTTT
NA	TRBJ1-3	TRBD1	TRBV30	CAWSAGGSGGNTIYF	TGTGCCTGGAGTGCAGGGGGATCGGGTGGAAACACCATATATTTT
NA	TRBJ2-3	TRBD2	TRBV5-4	CASSPGLAGGVADTQYF	TGTGCCAGCAGCCCAGGACTAGCGGGGGGGGTGGCAGATACGCAGTATTTT
once	TRBJ2-5	NA	TRBV5-4	CASSPGVGQETQYF	TGTGCCAGCAGCCCGGGCGTTGGCCAAGAGACCCAGTACTTC
few	TRBJ2-5	NA	TRBV18	CASSPAGFQETQYF	TGTGCCAGCTCACCAGCCGGGTTCCAAGAGACCCAGTACTTC
NA	TRBJ2-3	TRBD2	TRBV7-2	CASSWERGVLDTQYF	TGTGCCAGCAGCTGGGAGCGGGGGGTTTTAGATACGCAGTATTTT
NA	TRBJ2-7	NA	TRBV7-9	CASSPPGPQGEQYF	TGTGCCAGCAGCCCCCCCGGGCCTCAAGGGGAGCAGTACTTC
NA	TRBJ2-3	NA	TRBV19	CASSIASPGVTDTQYF	TGTGCCAGTAGTATTGCTAGCCCGGGGGTTACAGATACGCAGTATTTT
NA	TRBJ1-5	NA	TRBV28	CASSPGPHTDQPQHF	TGTGCCAGCAGTCCTGGTCCCCACACCGATCAGCCCCAGCATTTT
NA	TRBJ1-1	NA	TRBV5-1	CASSRGDLGLNTEAFF	TGCGCCAGCAGCCGGGGAGATTTAGGGTTGAACACTGAAGCTTTCTTT
NA	TRBJ2-7	NA	TRBV6-6	CASRRETPYEQYF	TGTGCCAGCAGACGGGAGACCCCCTACGAGCAGTACTTC
NA	TRBJ1-1	NA	TRBV5-8	CASSLVATEAFF	TGTGCCAGCAGCTTGGTGGCGACTGAAGCTTTCTTT